This paragraph covers one TCR beta chain sequence. The data were taken from a study of T-cell reconstitution after alpha-beta-depleted transplantation in children. TCRbeta library preparation incorporated unique molecular identifiers. TCRdb analysed the PCR reads with MiXCR anew, one entry per CDR3 protein. The sample yields around 300,000 distinct CDR3 sequences, approximately 23% seen once. Sequences were derived from PBMCs, mostly from graft donor cells, sampled 180 days after TCRalphabeta/CD19-depleted stem cell transplant. The origin of this receptor is a male patient aged 5 to 17 who had a stem cell transplant for acute lymphoblastic leukemia, so the T cells may come from the graft donor.

CDR3 amino acids: CSVEPWELGQGVEEEQFF. In DNA form, the CDR3 reads TGCAGCGTTGAACCCTGGGAACTGGGACAGGGAGTAGAGGAAGAGCAGTTCTTC. The gene calls are TRBV29-1 and TRBJ2-1; 9 positions agree with TRBD1. The CDR3 loop spans 18 amino acids. Germline V gene sequence: CDR1 SQVTM, CDR2 ANQGSEA. Trimming at V came to 2 bases and at J to 10 bases, leaving 21 bases not matched to a gene.